This T cell receptor beta chain comes out of a study of siplizumab effects on memory and regulatory T cells. Points from the study as a whole: Siplizumab caused a significant drop in alloreactive sequences traceable to unstimulated CD4+ memory cells. Suppressive capability of dividing Tregs from siplizumab cultures went unverified.

In each sample, roughly 10^5 TCR templates were assayed. Measured with immunoSEQ multiplex PCR; TCRdb has only the in-frame clones, and not every one. The table lists 95,000 to 100,000 clones, 85% to 95% of them singletons. A word on this clone: Its specificity is unknown.

Trimming shortened V by 0 bases and J by 5 bases, and 19 bases separated the two germline ends. The germline V gene has CDR1 MNHNS and CDR2 SASEGT. The CDR3 sequence is 17 residues long. The sequenced sample was non-Treg CD4+ T cells sorted from blood. The sequence was obtained from a human donor in good health. The chain uses TRBV6-1 and TRBJ1-1; possibly TRBD1 for D (5 bases). This CDR3 is CASSEAGGWRLRTEAFF. CDR3 sequence (DNA): TGTGCCAGCAGTGAAGCGGGGGGGTGGCGCCTTAGGACTGAAGCTTTCTTT.